This TCR beta chain came from a study of response to subunit inactivated influenza vaccine. TCRdb itself ran the RT-PCR reads through MiXCR, one entry per CDR3 protein. The sample lists about 780,000 distinct CDR3 sequences, under 20% occurring once. The germline V and J ends were trimmed by 8 bases and 1 base, with 15 bases remaining between them. This CDR3 is built from 15 residues. The study, taken as a whole, reports: Authors suggested each seasonal influenza vaccination recruits few new T cells.

Details on this clonotype: Its antigen is currently unknown.

This receptor was obtained from a man in his fifties who received an inactivated influenza vaccine. Sequenced material: PBMCs from blood, taken approximately 5 days after vaccination. The chain links TRBV12-3 or TRBV12-4 to TRBJ2-1, with a tentative D call TRBD2 (6 bases). The CDR3 sequence: CASASGTQSYNEQFF. DNA of the CDR3: TGTGCCAGCGCCTCGGGGACTCAATCCTACAATGAGCAGTTCTTC.